This T cell receptor beta chain is from a study of blood T cell repertoires in COVID-19. Across the study: COVID-19 samples from acute and convalescent phases originated in the United States, Italy and Spain.

Trimming removed 0 bases from V and 5 bases from J; junction bases left unmatched: 5. The CDR3 loop spans 15 amino acids. Germline lookup yields CDR1 SGHRS and CDR2 YFSETQ. TCRdb keeps only in-frame clones here, not all; method: immunoSEQ multiplex PCR. The data show 110,000 or so clones, 80% to 90% seen once. This receptor was taken from a human donor in a cohort sampled during active COVID-19. This sequence joins TRBV5-1 and TRBJ2-3; 8 nucleotides line up with TRBD1. The sequenced sample was peripheral blood. DNA for the CDR3: TGCGCCAGCAGCTTGGGCAGGGGGCTTATAGATACGCAGTATTTT. This codes for CASSLGRGLIDTQYF.